This section outlines one T cell receptor beta chain sequence together with its context. Its antigen is undetermined. The data were produced by immunoSEQ multiplex PCR, yet TCRdb's version contains in-frame clones alone and is incomplete. This sample yields some 45,000 clones, of which around 90% are seen a single time; under 20% belongs to the top ten. These data are taken from a study of OX40 agonist ivuxolimab in advanced cancers. Overall study: A partial response was reached by three patients: one with hepatocellular carcinoma and two with cutaneous melanoma.

Overall study findings and caveats: Expanded clones were, on average, more numerous among CD8+ T cells than CD4+. Among some nonresponders, normalized T-cell clonal expansion was also low.

The germline CDR1 and CDR2 sequences are MNHNS and SASEGT. V lost 2 bases, J lost 3 bases, and 7 bases stayed unmatched. CDR3 length equals 15 residues. Samples of blood were obtained at baseline, on cycle 4 day 1, and on cycle 7 day 1. The specimen was CD4+ or CD8+ T cells sorted from blood, collected in a trial of the OX40 agonist ivuxolimab. This rearrangement joins TRBV6-1 to TRBJ2-7, with TRBD2 identical over 7 bases. The receptor was isolated from an adult with an advanced solid tumor such as melanoma, head and neck, liver or kidney cancer. CDR3 amino acids: CASSEPAGEGYEQYF. The CDR3 DNA reads TGTGCCAGCAGTGAACCGGCGGGAGAGGGCTACGAGCAGTACTTC.